This T cell receptor beta chain was identified in a study of blood T cell repertoires in COVID-19. Profiling relied on immunoSEQ multiplex PCR, and the TCRdb table lists in-frame clones only, not all of them. The table includes about 210,000 clones, roughly 77% detected once. The CDR3 is 17 amino acids. With V trimmed by 8 bases and J by 0 bases, 11 bases remained unmatched. Germline CDR1 LNHDA, CDR2 SQIVND (reference sequence). Cohort 3 recovery required two negative PCRs, clearance, or symptom resolution. V and J are TRBV19 and TRBJ2-1; 9 bases align to TRBD2. Sample: PBMCs or T cells enriched from blood (not recorded which). The receptor was isolated from a man aged 40-49 years who had recovered from COVID-19. This chain's CDR3 is CASRPRTSARSYNEQFF. The CDR3 nucleotides read TGTGCCAGTCGACCAAGGACTAGCGCCCGCTCCTACAATGAGCAGTTCTTC.